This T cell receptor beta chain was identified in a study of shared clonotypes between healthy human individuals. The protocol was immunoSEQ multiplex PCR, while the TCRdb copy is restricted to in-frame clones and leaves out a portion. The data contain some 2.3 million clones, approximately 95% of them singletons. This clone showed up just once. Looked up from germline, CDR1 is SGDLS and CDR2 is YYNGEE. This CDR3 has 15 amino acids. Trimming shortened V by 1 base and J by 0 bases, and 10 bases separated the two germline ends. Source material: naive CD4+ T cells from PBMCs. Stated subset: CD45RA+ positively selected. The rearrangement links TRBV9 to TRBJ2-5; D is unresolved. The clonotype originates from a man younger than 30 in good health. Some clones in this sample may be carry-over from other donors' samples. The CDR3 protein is CASSVTGVHQETQYF. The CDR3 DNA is TGTGCCAGCAGCGTAACGGGTGTGCACCAAGAGACCCAGTACTTC.